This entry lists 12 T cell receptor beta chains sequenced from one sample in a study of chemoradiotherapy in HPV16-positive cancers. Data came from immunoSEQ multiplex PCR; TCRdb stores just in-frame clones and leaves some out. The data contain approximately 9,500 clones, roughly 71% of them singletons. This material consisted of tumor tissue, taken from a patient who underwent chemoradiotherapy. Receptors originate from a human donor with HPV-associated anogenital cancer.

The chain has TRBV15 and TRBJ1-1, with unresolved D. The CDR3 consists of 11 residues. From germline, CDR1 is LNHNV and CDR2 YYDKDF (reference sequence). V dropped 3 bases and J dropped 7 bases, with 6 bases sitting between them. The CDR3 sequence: CATSRELEAFF. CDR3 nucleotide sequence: TGTGCCACCAGCAGGGAACTTGAAGCTTTCTTT.

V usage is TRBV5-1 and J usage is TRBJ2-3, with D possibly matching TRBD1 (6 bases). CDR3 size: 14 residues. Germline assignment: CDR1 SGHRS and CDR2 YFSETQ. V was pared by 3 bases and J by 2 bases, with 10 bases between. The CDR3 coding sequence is TGCGCCAGCAGCTCCGGACAGTCCACAGATACGCAGTATTTT. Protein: CASSSGQSTDTQYF. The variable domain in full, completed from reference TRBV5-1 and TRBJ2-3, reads KAGVTQTPRYLIKTRGQQVTLSCSPISGHRSVSWYQQTPGQGLQFLFEYFSETQRNKGNFPGRFSGRQFSNSRSEMNVSTLELGDSALYLCASSSGQSTDTQYFGPGTRLTVL.

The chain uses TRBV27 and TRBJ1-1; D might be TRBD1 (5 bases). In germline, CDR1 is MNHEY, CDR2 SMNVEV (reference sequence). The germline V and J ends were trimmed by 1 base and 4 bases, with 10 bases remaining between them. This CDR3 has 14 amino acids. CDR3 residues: CASSLWGGTTEAFF. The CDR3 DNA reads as TGTGCCAGCAGTTTATGGGGGGGTACCACTGAAGCTTTCTTT.

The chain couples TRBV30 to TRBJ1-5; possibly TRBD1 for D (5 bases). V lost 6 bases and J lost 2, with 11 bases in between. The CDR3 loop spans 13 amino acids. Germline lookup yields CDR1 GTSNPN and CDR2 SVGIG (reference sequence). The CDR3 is CACGQGGNQPQHF. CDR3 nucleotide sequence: TGTGCCTGTGGGCAGGGCGGCAATCAGCCCCAGCATTTT.

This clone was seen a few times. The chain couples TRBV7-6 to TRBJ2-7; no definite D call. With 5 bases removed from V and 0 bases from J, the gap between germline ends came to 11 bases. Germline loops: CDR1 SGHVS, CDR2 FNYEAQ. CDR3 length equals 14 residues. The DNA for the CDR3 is TGTGCCAGCAGCCGTACCGAGATCTCCTACGAGCAGTACTTC. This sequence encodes CASSRTEISYEQYF.

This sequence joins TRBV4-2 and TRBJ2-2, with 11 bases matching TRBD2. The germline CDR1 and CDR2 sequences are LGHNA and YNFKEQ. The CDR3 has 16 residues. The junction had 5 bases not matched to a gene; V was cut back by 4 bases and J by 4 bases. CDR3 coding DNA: TGTGCCAGCAGCCCGACTAGCGGGGTAGCCACCGGGGAGCTGTTTTTT. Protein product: CASSPTSGVATGELFF.

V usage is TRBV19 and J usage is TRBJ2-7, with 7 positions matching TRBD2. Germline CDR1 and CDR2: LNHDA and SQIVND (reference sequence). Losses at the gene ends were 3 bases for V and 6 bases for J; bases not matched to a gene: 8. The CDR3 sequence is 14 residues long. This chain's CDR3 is CASSMGSGVFEQYF. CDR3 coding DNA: TGTGCCAGTAGTATGGGGAGCGGGGTATTCGAGCAGTACTTC. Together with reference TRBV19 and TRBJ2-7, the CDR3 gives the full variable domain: DGGITQSPKYLFRKEGQNVTLSCEQNLNHDAMYWYRQDPGQGLRLIYYSQIVNDFQKGDIAEGYSVSREKKESFPLTVTSAQKNPTAFYLCASSMGSGVFEQYFGPGTRLTVT.

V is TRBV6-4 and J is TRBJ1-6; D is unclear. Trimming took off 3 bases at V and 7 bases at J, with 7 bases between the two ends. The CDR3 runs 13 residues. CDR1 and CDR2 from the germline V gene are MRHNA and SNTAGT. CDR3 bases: TGTGCCAGCAGTGAAGGAGAAAATTCACCCCTCCACTTT. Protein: CASSEGENSPLHF.

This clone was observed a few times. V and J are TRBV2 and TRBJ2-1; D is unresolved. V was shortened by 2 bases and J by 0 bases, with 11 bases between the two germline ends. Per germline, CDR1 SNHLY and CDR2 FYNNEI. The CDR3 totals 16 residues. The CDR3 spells CASSETVINSYNEQFF. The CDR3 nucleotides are TGTGCCAGCAGTGAAACGGTTATCAACTCCTACAATGAGCAGTTCTTC. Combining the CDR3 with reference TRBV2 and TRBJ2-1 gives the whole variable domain EPEVTQTPSHQVTQMGQEVILRCVPISNHLYFYWYRQILGQKVEFLVSFYNNEISEKSEIFDDQFSVERPDGSNFTLKIRSTKLEDSAMYFCASSETVINSYNEQFFGPGTRLTVL.

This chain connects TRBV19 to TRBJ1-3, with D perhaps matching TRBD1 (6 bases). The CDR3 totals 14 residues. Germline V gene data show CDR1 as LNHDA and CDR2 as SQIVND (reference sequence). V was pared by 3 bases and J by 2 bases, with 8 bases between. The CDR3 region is CASSISGAGNTIYF. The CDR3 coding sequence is TGTGCCAGTAGTATCTCAGGGGCTGGAAACACCATATATTTT.

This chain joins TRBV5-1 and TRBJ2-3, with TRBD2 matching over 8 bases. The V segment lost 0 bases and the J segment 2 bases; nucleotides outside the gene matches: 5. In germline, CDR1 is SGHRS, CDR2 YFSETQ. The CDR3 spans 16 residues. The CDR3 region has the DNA TGCGCCAGCAGCTTGGGGCCAGCGGGAGACACAGATACGCAGTATTTT. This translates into CASSLGPAGDTDTQYF.

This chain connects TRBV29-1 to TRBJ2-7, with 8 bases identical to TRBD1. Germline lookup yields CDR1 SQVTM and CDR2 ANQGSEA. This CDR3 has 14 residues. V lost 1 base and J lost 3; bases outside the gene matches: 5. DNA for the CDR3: TGCAGCGTTGAAGGCCGGGACAGGCTCTACGAGCAGTACTTC. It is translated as CSVEGRDRLYEQYF.